This entry lists 15 T cell receptor beta chains sequenced from one sample in a study of shared clonotypes between healthy human individuals. Terminally differentiated effector memory CD45RA+ cells were excluded from the naive CD8 cells, which were CD45RO-negative and positively selected for CCR7. The method was immunoSEQ multiplex PCR; TCRdb's version includes in-frame clones alone and lacks a portion of them. The data contain about 2.2 million clones, around 93% of them singletons. Input material: naive CD8+ T cells from PBMCs. The source is a man between 18 and 35 years old in good health. Some clones in this sample may be carry-over from other donors' samples.

This clone was found once. The rearrangement uses TRBV28 and TRBJ2-5; possibly TRBD1 or TRBD2 for D (5 bases each). This CDR3 has 15 residues. Trimming stripped 7 bases from V and 2 bases from J, with 17 bases between. CDR1 and CDR2 from the germline V gene are MDHEN and SYDVKM. The CDR3 coding sequence is TGTGCCAGCACCGGGCGACAGTGGGGGCAAGAGACCCAGTACTTC. Encoded protein: CASTGRQWGQETQYF.

The rearrangement joins TRBV7-9 to TRBJ1-5; the match to TRBD1 covers 8 bases. The CDR3 contains 14 residues. V lost 4 bases and J lost 5; bases outside the gene matches: 4. Germline loops: CDR1 SEHNR, CDR2 FQNEAQ (reference sequence). CDR3 sequence: CASSSGGADQPQHF. Here the CDR3 DNA reads TGTGCCAGCAGCTCAGGGGGCGCGGATCAGCCCCAGCATTTT.

This chain joins TRBV7-9 and TRBJ2-1; 12 nucleotides agree with TRBD2. The trim removed 6 bases at V and 6 bases at J, leaving 6 bases unmatched. Looked up from germline, CDR1 is SEHNR and CDR2 is FQNEAQ (reference sequence). This CDR3 is built from 15 residues. The CDR3 region has the DNA TGTGCCAGCAGTCGACTAGCGGGAGCCCGCAATGAGCAGTTCTTC. As protein: CASSRLAGARNEQFF.

DNA for the CDR3: TGTGCCAGCAGTTTTGCCGATACCTACGAGCAGTACTTC. This encodes CASSFADTYEQYF. This chain uses TRBV27 with TRBJ2-7; no clear D gene. This CDR3 is built from 13 residues. Germline loops: CDR1 MNHEY, CDR2 SMNVEV (reference sequence). The V end was cut by 3 bases, the J end by 2 bases, with 8 bases between.

The chain recombines TRBV28 with TRBJ2-3; D might be TRBD1 or TRBD2, each matching 5 bases. Germline V lookup: CDR1 MDHEN, CDR2 SYDVKM. This CDR3 spans 14 amino acids. The germline V and J ends were trimmed by 5 bases and 2 bases, with 11 bases remaining between them. The CDR3 sequence is CASSPVGTTDTQYF. The CDR3 DNA follows: TGTGCCAGCAGTCCCGTGGGGACCACAGATACGCAGTATTTT.

To note about this clone: In the same sample, other DNA sequences code for this CDR3. The genes are TRBV27 and TRBJ2-2; 9 bases map to TRBD1. The germline gives CDR1 MNHEY, CDR2 SMNVEV (reference sequence). Trimming cost V 5 bases and J 6 bases; bases outside gene matches: 4. The CDR3 sequence is 14 residues long. The CDR3 DNA sequence: TGTGCCAGCAGTCCGAGACAGGGGGCCGGGGAGCTGTTTTTT. Amino acids: CASSPRQGAGELFF.

The V call is TRBV4-1, the J call TRBJ2-6; 9 positions agree with TRBD1. After removal of 1 base from V and 0 bases from J, the junction contained 16 bases not matched to a gene. CDR1 is MGHRA and CDR2 is YSYEKL in the germline V gene. The CDR3 consists of 22 residues. Written as DNA, the CDR3 is TGCGCCAGCAGCCAAGTTTGGGACAGGGATTACGTAAACCCCTCTGGGGCCAACGTCCTGACTTTC. Protein: CASSQVWDRDYVNPSGANVLTF.

V usage is TRBV7-9 and J usage is TRBJ1-1, with 8 positions matching TRBD1. The trim removed 5 bases at V and 1 base at J, leaving 6 bases unmatched. The CDR3 is 15 amino acids. Germline V lookup: CDR1 SEHNR, CDR2 FQNEAQ (reference sequence). The CDR3 DNA is TGTGCCAGCAGCCCCTTACAGGGGGGGAACACTGAAGCTTTCTTT. The encoded protein is CASSPLQGGNTEAFF.

This chain uses TRBV30 with TRBJ1-2; 7 positions match TRBD1. This CDR3 spans 15 amino acids. V was pared by 3 bases and J by 7 bases, with 14 bases of the junction left unmatched. Germline V lookup: CDR1 GTSNPN, CDR2 SVGIG (reference sequence). CDR3 sequence reads: CAWSFLGTASGGYTF. The CDR3 coding sequence is TGTGCCTGGAGCTTCCTCGGGACAGCGAGTGGTGGCTACACCTTC.

V and J are TRBV7-9 and TRBJ1-2, with no clear D. The CDR3 contains 14 residues. The germline gives CDR1 SEHNR, CDR2 FQNEAQ (reference sequence). Trimming cost V 4 bases and J 8 bases, with 17 bases left between them. CDR3 sequence (DNA): TGTGCCAGCAGCTGGCTTGGTCGGCTGGGGGGCTACACCTTC. Translation: CASSWLGRLGGYTF.

In the case of this clone: The junction departs from germline at one end; a sequencing error may be responsible. The chain combines TRBV9 with TRBJ1-1; 7 bases align to TRBD1. The CDR3 runs 15 residues. CDR1 is SGDLS, CDR2 YYNGEE, per germline. DNA of the CDR3: TGTGCCAGCAGCCCGAGCGACAGGGTGAAGACTGAAGCTTTCTTT. It codes for CASSPSDRVKTEAFF.

The rearrangement joins TRBV6-5 to TRBJ2-7; 12 bases fit TRBD2. In germline, CDR1 is MNHEY, CDR2 SVGAGI. The CDR3 is 14 amino acids. Trimming took 5 bases from V and 3 from J; bases not matched to a gene: 2. Here the CDR3 DNA reads TGTGCCAGCAGTACGACTAGCGGGAGCTACGAGCAGTACTTC. It is translated as CASSTTSGSYEQYF.

The chain couples TRBV27 to TRBJ1-4; D ambiguous. V lost 4 bases to trimming and J lost 7 bases, with 13 bases between them. The CDR3 loop spans 14 amino acids. Germline assignment: CDR1 MNHEY and CDR2 SMNVEV (reference sequence). DNA of the CDR3: TGTGCCAGCAGTTCGCCCGGCCAGCGTGAAAAACTGTTTTTT. Its translation is CASSSPGQREKLFF.

This rearrangement joins TRBV13 to TRBJ2-1; 13 nucleotides match TRBD2. CDR1 is PRHDT, CDR2 FYEKMQ, per germline (reference sequence). V lost 5 bases, J lost 7 bases, and 5 bases stayed unmatched. The CDR3 extends over 15 amino acids. CDR3 bases: TGTGCCAGCAGCCATGGACTAGCGGGAGATAATGAGCAGTTCTTC. It is translated as CASSHGLAGDNEQFF.

The chain has TRBV5-6 and TRBJ2-7; D not resolved. The germline V gene has CDR1 SGHDT and CDR2 YYEEEE. Trimming removed 0 bases from V and 0 bases from J, with 13 bases in between. CDR3 size: 16 residues. The CDR3 protein is CASSLAGHLSSYEQYF. The CDR3 DNA reads as TGTGCCAGCAGCTTGGCCGGCCATTTAAGCTCCTACGAGCAGTACTTC.